The clone carrying this T cell receptor beta chain was counted a few times. The record originates from a study of T-cell reconstitution after alpha-beta-depleted transplantation in children. Trimming shortened V by 3 bases and J by 0 bases, and 24 bases separated the two germline ends. The germline gives CDR1 SQVTM, CDR2 ANQGSEA. The CDR3 loop spans 19 amino acids. Using unique molecular identifiers, the investigators prepared the TCRbeta library. TCRdb used MiXCR to reprocess the PCR reads, holding one entry per CDR3 protein. The sample has some 500,000 distinct CDR3 sequences; about 16% are singletons.

The V call is TRBV29-1, the J call TRBJ2-1; D possibly corresponds to TRBD2 (7 bases). The sequence came from a human donor who donated a stem cell graft to a child with acute lymphoblastic leukemia. Sequencing used PBMCs from the stem cell graft donor, obtained from the stem cell graft. CDR3 region: CSVEGWGGPIQGSYNEQFF. In DNA, the CDR3 is TGCAGCGTTGAGGGTTGGGGGGGGCCCATCCAAGGCTCCTACAATGAGCAGTTCTTC.